The 21 T cell receptor beta chains below all came from one sample that was sequenced in a study of metastatic and nonmetastatic thyroid tumors. TCRdb redid the clone calls on the PCR reads using MiXCR. The repertoire holds around 18,000 clones, with 29% as singletons. Thyroid surgery was performed in patients who had received no treatment beforehand. Sample: tumor tissue. These receptors were collected from a female donor with papillary thyroid cancer or a benign thyroid nodule (not recorded which). Some clones in this sample may be carry-over from other donors' samples.

This clone occurred a few times. The V and J genes are TRBV12-3 or TRBV12-4 and TRBJ1-2, with D unresolved. The CDR3 runs to 13 residues. Trimming pared 1 base from V and 7 bases from J, leaving 10 bases between. The DNA for the CDR3 is TGTGCCAGCAGTTTAGGTATTGTCGGTGGCTACACCTTC. Protein sequence: CASSLGIVGGYTF.

This clone is categorized as large. V usage is TRBV19 and J usage is TRBJ2-1; a possible D gene is TRBD2 (5 bases). The CDR3 is made up of 13 amino acids. Germline V gene sequence: CDR1 LNHDA, CDR2 SQIVND (reference sequence). V lost 8 bases, J lost 6 bases, and 14 bases lay in between. This chain's CDR3 is CASSHRGGNEQFF. Here the CDR3 DNA reads TGTGCCAGTTCCCACCGAGGAGGCAATGAGCAGTTCTTC. Looking up the rest from reference TRBV19 and TRBJ2-1 gives the full variable domain: DGGITQSPKYLFRKEGQNVTLSCEQNLNHDAMYWYRQDPGQGLRLIYYSQIVNDFQKGDIAEGYSVSREKKESFPLTVTSAQKNPTAFYLCASSHRGGNEQFFGPGTRLTVL.

This clone showed up just a few times. This rearrangement joins TRBV6-1 to TRBJ1-1; the match to TRBD1 covers 12 bases. CDR3 length: 17 amino acids. J lost 4 bases, V lost 4 bases, and 10 bases had no gene match. Per the germline V gene, CDR1 is MNHNS and CDR2 is SASEGT. CDR3 in amino acids: CASSGSGTGGKGTEAFF. The CDR3 DNA reads as TGTGCCAGCAGTGGATCCGGGACAGGGGGCAAGGGCACTGAAGCTTTCTTT.

This clone is termed medium-sized. The chain carries TRBV5-1 and TRBJ1-2, with a possible D match to TRBD1 (6 bases). V lost 8 bases to trimming and J lost 6 bases, with 14 bases between them. CDR3 length: 12 residues. Germline V gene sequence: CDR1 SGHRS, CDR2 YFSETQ. CDR3 sequence: CASRGGLDGYTF. CDR3 DNA: TGCGCCAGTCGAGGGGGGCTGGATGGCTACACCTTC.

This clone is medium-sized (0.01 to 0.1%). The gene calls are TRBV7-2 and TRBJ2-1, with D possibly matching TRBD2 (6 bases). V shed 7 bases and J shed 5 bases, with 12 bases lying between them. The CDR3 runs 13 residues. Germline CDR1 SGHTA, CDR2 FQGNSA. CDR3 loop: CASNRDWDNEQFF. The CDR3 nucleotides are TGTGCCAGCAACCGGGACTGGGACAATGAGCAGTTCTTC.

The gene calls are TRBV24-1 and TRBJ2-2; no definite D call. Germline CDR1 reads KGHDR; CDR2 reads SFDVKD. The CDR3 spans 13 residues. The V end lost 4 bases, the J end lost 6 bases, and 8 bases lay between the germline ends. The CDR3 sequence: CATSEESPGELFF. The CDR3 DNA reads TGTGCCACCAGTGAGGAAAGCCCCGGGGAGCTGTTTTTT.

This clone was found a few times. The J gene is TRBJ2-1, the V gene TRBV6-2 or TRBV6-3, with D perhaps matching TRBD1 (5 bases). Trimming pared 11 bases from V and 10 bases from J, leaving 24 bases between. The CDR3 is made up of 14 amino acids. CDR1 MNHEY and CDR2 SVGEGT come from the germline V gene. CDR3 in DNA: TGTGCCGCGATTGATCCAGCAGTCAGGGCAGAGCAGTTCTTC. It codes for CAAIDPAVRAEQFF.

In its sample, this clone was seen a few times. V and J are TRBV6-2 or TRBV6-3 and TRBJ2-3; D is undetermined. The V end lost 0 bases, the J end lost 1 base, and 8 bases lay between the germline ends. Germline loops: CDR1 MNHEY, CDR2 SVGEGT. The CDR3 spans 15 residues. CDR3 sequence reads: CASSYSQLRTDTQYF. Here the CDR3 DNA reads TGTGCCAGCAGTTACTCGCAGCTTCGCACAGATACGCAGTATTTT.

This clone was found a few times. Within the sample, other DNA sequences also encode this same CDR3. This rearrangement joins TRBV6-5 to TRBJ2-5; the D is unclear. This CDR3 comprises 12 residues. V was shortened by 0 bases and J by 1 base, with 0 bases between the two germline ends. From germline, CDR1 is MNHEY and CDR2 SVGAGI. The CDR3 here is CASSYSQETQYF. DNA for the CDR3: TGTGCCAGCAGTTACTCCCAAGAGACCCAGTACTTC.

This clone qualifies as medium-sized. The genes are TRBV6-1 and TRBJ1-1; D is perhaps TRBD1 (5 bases). The V gene's germline CDR1 is MNHNS and CDR2 SASEGT. The CDR3 is made up of 14 amino acids. Trimming removed 4 bases at V and 7 bases at J, with 16 bases between. The CDR3 DNA reads as TGTGCCAGCAGTGGGGACGGACGGTCGGTTGAAGCTTTCTTT. It specifies CASSGDGRSVEAFF.

V usage is TRBV11-2 and J usage is TRBJ2-3, with TRBD2 matching over 8 bases. V gave up 2 bases and J gave up 1 base; unmatched junction bases: 5. Per the germline V gene, CDR1 is SGHAT and CDR2 is FQNNGV. The CDR3 has 16 residues. The CDR3 spells CASSLRSGGRTDTQYF. The CDR3 nucleotides read TGTGCCAGCAGCTTAAGGAGCGGGGGCCGCACAGATACGCAGTATTTT.

J is TRBJ2-7 and V is TRBV11-2; 8 nucleotides align to TRBD1. The CDR3 is 13 amino acids. Germline trimming cut 3 bases from V and 4 bases from J; bases unmatched to any gene: 2. Germline values: CDR1 SGHAT, CDR2 FQNNGV. CDR3: CASSLDRAYEQYF. Written as DNA, the CDR3 is TGTGCCAGCAGCTTGGACAGGGCTTACGAGCAGTACTTC. The full variable domain, completed using reference TRBV11-2 and TRBJ2-7, is EAGVAQSPRYKIIEKRQSVAFWCNPISGHATLYWYQQILGQGPKLLIQFQNNGVVDDSQLPKDRFSAERLKGVDSTLKIQPAKLEDSAVYLCASSLDRAYEQYFGPGTRLTVT.

This clone came up many times. This CDR3 is CSASSGTGGSDTQYF. In DNA form, the CDR3 reads TGCAGTGCTAGTTCCGGGACAGGGGGTTCAGATACGCAGTATTTT. The rearrangement links TRBV20-1 to TRBJ2-3; 11 bases map to TRBD1. From germline, CDR1 is DFQATT and CDR2 SNEGSKA (reference sequence). This CDR3 spans 15 amino acids. Trimming took 3 bases from V and 4 from J; bases not matched to a gene: 6.

J is TRBJ2-7 and V is TRBV6-1; no clear D gene. V was pared by 5 bases and J by 1 base, with 15 bases between. The length of the CDR3 is 15 residues. Germline lookup yields CDR1 MNHNS and CDR2 SASEGT. CDR3: CASSPFGSSSYEQYF. For the CDR3, the DNA is TGTGCCAGCAGTCCCTTCGGTTCGTCTTCCTACGAGCAGTACTTC.

This sequence joins TRBV6-4 and TRBJ2-1, with 12 bases lining up with TRBD2. V lost 3 bases and J lost 7; bases outside the gene matches: 4. This CDR3 comprises 15 residues. Germline loops: CDR1 MRHNA, CDR2 SNTAGT. CDR3 sequence (DNA): TGTGCCAGCAGTGAGTTCGGACTAGCGGGGAATGAGCAGTTCTTC. Its protein product is CASSEFGLAGNEQFF.

The chain joins TRBV18 to TRBJ1-4; 9 nucleotides align to TRBD1. The CDR3 sequence is 14 residues long. V gave up 6 bases and J gave up 7 bases; unmatched junction bases: 6. Germline V gene lookup returns CDR1 KGHSH and CDR2 LQKENI. The CDR3 bases are TGTGCCAGCTCCGAACAGGGGGCGGGTGAAAAACTGTTTTTT. It specifies CASSEQGAGEKLFF.

Judged by abundance, this clone is medium-sized (0.01 to 0.1%). The V call is TRBV7-2, the J call TRBJ1-2, with D hard to call. Germline V gene sequence: CDR1 SGHTA, CDR2 FQGNSA. Trimming pared 5 bases from V and 8 bases from J, leaving 18 bases between. There are 14 residues in the CDR3. As DNA, the CDR3 is TGTGCCAGCAGCCGCTTAGAGGGCTGGTTAGGCTACACCTTC. Protein: CASSRLEGWLGYTF.

The gene calls are TRBV2 and TRBJ2-1; no definite D call. V shed 4 bases and J shed 2 bases, with 21 bases lying between them. Per germline, CDR1 SNHLY and CDR2 FYNNEI. The CDR3 is 18 residues long. This chain's CDR3 is CASSVRFPDSLTYNEQFF. CDR3 coding DNA: TGTGCCAGCAGTGTGAGGTTCCCAGACTCACTTACCTACAATGAGCAGTTCTTC.

In its sample, this clone ranks as medium-sized. This chain links TRBV20-1 with TRBJ1-2; no reliable D call. This CDR3 comprises 12 residues. Trimming removed 7 bases at V and 9 bases at J, with 18 bases between. The V gene's germline CDR1 is DFQATT and CDR2 SNEGSKA (reference sequence). The CDR3 spells CSGGTDQSRYTF. In DNA, the CDR3 is TGCAGTGGTGGAACAGACCAATCACGCTACACCTTC.

This clone was seen more than once but under ten times. One end of the junction fails to match germline, which may point to a read error. This chain uses TRBV6-4 with TRBJ2-1; tentative D call: TRBD1 (7 bases). The CDR3 has 17 amino acids. From germline, CDR1 is MRHNA and CDR2 SNTAGT. CDR3 loop: CASSDSIAGQLNGEQFF. The CDR3 region has the DNA TGTGCTAGCAGTGACTCGATCGCGGGACAGCTTAATGGAGAGCAGTTCTTC.

Comment on this clone: One junction end does not reproduce the germline sequence, and a read error may be involved. The CDR3 is CASSLAGTGTQYF. The CDR3 DNA follows: TGTGCCAGCAGCTTGGCAGGCACAGGTACGCAGTATTTT. This rearrangement joins TRBV5-6 to TRBJ2-3, with D possibly TRBD1 on 5 matching bases. Germline CDR1 SGHDT, CDR2 YYEEEE. This CDR3 is built from 13 residues.